This TCR beta chain was sequenced in a study of shared clonotypes between healthy human individuals. Per germline, CDR1 MNHNY and CDR2 SVGAGI (reference sequence). This CDR3 has 13 residues. J gave up 5 bases and V 6 bases, and 6 bases lay outside the gene matches. This clone turned up a few times. The assay was immunoSEQ multiplex PCR, and TCRdb's table has in-frame clones only and misses some. The table has 600,000 to 700,000 clones, 60% to 75% seen once. The chain combines TRBV6-6 with TRBJ2-5; TRBD1 matches at 7 bases. The sequenced sample was memory CD4+ T cells sorted from blood. Noted subset: CD45RA-negative fraction. The receptor's source is a woman aged 30 to 39 in good health. CDR3 sequence reads: CASRNRGLETQYF. The CDR3 DNA reads TGTGCCAGCAGGAACAGGGGCCTGGAGACCCAGTACTTC.